This T cell receptor (beta chain) was recovered during a study of cytomegalovirus exposure and HLA in healthy donors. Overall study context: Later, an analysis reported that the 110 or so validation repertoires had used the same platform as the 666 first-cohort repertoires.

As to this clone: What it recognizes is unknown.

Assay: immunoSEQ multiplex PCR; the TCRdb copy retains only in-frame clones and omits some. The data contain over 200,000 clones, around 88% of them seen just once; the ten biggest clones take up roughly 3%. Overall study findings and caveats: Rarity marked most TCR sequences, yet some public TCRs occurred in many donors. First-cohort TCR clusters tended to co-occur in the roughly 130 validation repertoires, a later analysis found.

The sequenced material came from PBMCs. The sequence was obtained from a woman under 30 in good health and CMV-seronegative.

This chain's CDR3 is CASSIDGRSYNEQFF. As DNA, the CDR3 is TGTGCCAGTAGTATAGACGGTCGGTCCTACAATGAGCAGTTCTTC. The chain joins TRBV19 to TRBJ2-1; D uncertain. CDR1 is LNHDA and CDR2 is SQIVND in the germline V gene (reference sequence). This CDR3 spans 15 amino acids. The ends were cut back, 0 bases at V and 1 base at J, with 7 bases in the middle.